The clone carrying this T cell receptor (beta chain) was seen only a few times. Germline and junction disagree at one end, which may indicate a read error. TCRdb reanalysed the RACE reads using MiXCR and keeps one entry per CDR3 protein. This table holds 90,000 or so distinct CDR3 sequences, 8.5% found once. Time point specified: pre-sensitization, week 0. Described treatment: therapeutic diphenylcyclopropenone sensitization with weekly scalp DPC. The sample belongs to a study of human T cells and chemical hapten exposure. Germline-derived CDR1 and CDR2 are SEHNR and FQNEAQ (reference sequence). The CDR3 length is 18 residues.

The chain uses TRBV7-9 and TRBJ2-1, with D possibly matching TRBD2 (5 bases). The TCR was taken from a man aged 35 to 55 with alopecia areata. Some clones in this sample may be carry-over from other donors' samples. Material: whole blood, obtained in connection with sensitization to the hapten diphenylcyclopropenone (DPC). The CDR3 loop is CASSLALMRAESYNGQFF. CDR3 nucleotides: TGTGCCAGCAGCTTAGCGTTGATGCGGGCCGAGTCCTACAATGGGCAGTTCTTC.